This is a list of T cell receptor beta chains from one sample in a study of T cell repertoires in cytomegalovirus infection. In TCRdb, the reads were re-called with MiXCR into one record per CDR3 protein. Of some 390,000 distinct CDR3 sequences in the sample, around 18% were seen once. The sequenced material came from PBMCs. The receptors were sampled from a human donor in good health (CMV status not recorded). Some clones in this sample may be carry-over from other donors' samples. Each CDR3 is given with its conserved first and last residue. A D gene is named only where the DNA matches it firmly. A clone size is listed for some rows: how often the clone was seen (once, few, many), or a class if it is expanded.

J gene,clone size,D gene,V gene,CDR3 DNA,CDR3 protein
TRBJ2-4,many,.,TRBV19,TGTGCCAGTACAGATACAGGACTAGCCAAAAACATTCAGTACTTC,CASTDTGLAKNIQYF
TRBJ2-7,.,.,TRBV7-2,TGTGCCAGCAGCTGGGACTTTTCCTACGAGCAGTACTTC,CASSWDFSYEQYF
TRBJ2-1,many,TRBD2,TRBV12-3/TRBV12-4,TGTGCCAGCAGTGCACACGCGGGGGGGGGTCCTAATGAGCAGTTCTTC,CASSAHAGGGPNEQFF
TRBJ1-4,few,.,TRBV2,TGTGCCAGCCGTGGAGGGAGCAGGTACCCTAATGAAAAACTGTTTTTT,CASRGGSRYPNEKLFF
TRBJ1-6,few,.,TRBV6-1,TGTGCCAGCAGAAGGTTATTGTCAAGCTCCTATAATTCACCCCTCCACTTT,CASRRLLSSSYNSPLHF
TRBJ1-1,many,.,TRBV28,TGTGCCAGCAGTTTGGGGGGACAACTGAACACTGAAGCTTTCTTT,CASSLGGQLNTEAFF
TRBJ1-5,many,.,TRBV2,TGTGCCAGCAGTCGAACAGGGACCACCTATCAGCCCCAGCATTTT,CASSRTGTTYQPQHF
TRBJ1-2,many,TRBD1,TRBV7-9,TGTGCCAGCAGCTCAGGACAGGGGGCAAGATACTATGGCTACACCTTC,CASSSGQGARYYGYTF
TRBJ1-1,many,.,TRBV7-6,TGTGCCAGCAGCCAGGACGGGAACACTGAAGCTTTCTTT,CASSQDGNTEAFF
TRBJ1-2,many,.,TRBV12-3/TRBV12-4,TGTGCCAGCAGTTCTAATGGGGACTATGGCTACACCTTC,CASSSNGDYGYTF
TRBJ2-2,.,.,TRBV11-2,TGTGCCAGCAGCTTAGTCCGGTCAGCGGGCACCGGGGAGCTGTTTTTT,CASSLVRSAGTGELFF
TRBJ2-1,.,.,TRBV2,TGTGCCAGCAGTGCCCTCTTACCAGGGAGACCCTACAATGAGCAGTTCTTC,CASSALLPGRPYNEQFF
TRBJ2-5,many,.,TRBV7-2,TGTGCCAGCAGCTTATGGTTTCAAGAGACCCAGTACTTC,CASSLWFQETQYF
TRBJ2-7,few,TRBD1,TRBV5-4,TGTGCCAGCAGCAGGAGACAGGGGACATACGAGCAGTACTTC,CASSRRQGTYEQYF
TRBJ2-5,.,.,TRBV7-9,TGTGCCAGCAGCATAGAGACCCAGTACTTC,CASSIETQYF
TRBJ2-1,.,.,TRBV5-1,TGCGCCAGCAGCGACCGGACGAGTATCAATGAGCAGTTCTTC,CASSDRTSINEQFF
TRBJ2-5,few,.,TRBV5-4,TGTGCCAGCAGCCGCCGATCAGAAGAGACCCAGTACTTC,CASSRRSEETQYF
TRBJ2-5,many,.,TRBV7-8,TGTGCCAGCAGCTTTTGGACAGGGAGGGCGGAGACCCAGTACTTC,CASSFWTGRAETQYF